A selection of T cell receptor beta chains follows, all from one sample in a study of blood T cell repertoires in COVID-19. The method was immunoSEQ multiplex PCR; TCRdb's version includes in-frame clones alone and lacks a portion of them. The table shows a few hundred thousand clones, with 86% occurring only once. Sequenced material: peripheral blood. The receptor source for this set is a man in his forties or fifties with acute or convalescent COVID-19. The CDR3 runs from the conserved cysteine through the conserved F or W. The D gene is left open where the match is weak. Expanded clones get a size class; other rows say once, few or many, or leave the size out.

CDR3aa,CDR3nt,v_gene,d_gene,abundance,j_gene
CASSPRDRTAYGYTF,TGTGCCAGCTCACCTCGGGACAGGACCGCCTATGGCTACACCTTC,TRBV18,TRBD1,NA,TRBJ1-2
CASSLAGTSANTGELFF,TGCGCCAGCAGCTTGGCGGGGACTAGCGCGAACACCGGGGAGCTGTTTTTT,TRBV5-1,TRBD2,NA,TRBJ2-2
CASTLGDSDGVIRDTEAFF,TGTGCCAGCACCCTCGGGGACAGCGATGGTGTTATTAGAGACACTGAAGCTTTCTTT,TRBV7-3,TRBD1,NA,TRBJ1-1
CASPPGQGVTEAFF,TGTGCCAGCCCGCCGGGGCAGGGGGTCACTGAAGCTTTCTTT,TRBV2,TRBD1,NA,TRBJ1-1
CASSRTGQTEAFF,TGTGCCAGCAGCCGAACAGGACAGACTGAAGCTTTCTTT,TRBV4-2,NA,NA,TRBJ1-1
CASSPTGDGYTF,TGTGCCAGCAGCCCCACGGGGGATGGCTACACCTTC,TRBV14,NA,NA,TRBJ1-2
CASSTRLAGEETQYF,TGTGCCAGTAGTACTCGACTAGCGGGAGAAGAGACCCAGTACTTC,TRBV19,TRBD2,NA,TRBJ2-5
CASSGTGNYEQYF,TGTGCCAGCAGTGGAACAGGGAACTACGAGCAGTACTTC,TRBV2,NA,NA,TRBJ2-7
CSARERDGYTF,TGCAGTGCTAGAGAGAGAGATGGCTACACCTTC,TRBV20-1,NA,NA,TRBJ1-2
CASSPTTTSGSNEQFF,TGTGCCAGCAGCCCCACTACGACTAGCGGGTCCAATGAGCAGTTCTTC,TRBV3-1/TRBV3-2,TRBD2,NA,TRBJ2-1
CASSLGRRGGSNQPQHF,TGTGCCAGCAGTTTAGGGCGGAGAGGGGGTAGCAATCAGCCCCAGCATTTT,TRBV27,NA,once,TRBJ1-5
CASSAGTGFATNEKLFF,TGTGCCAGTAGCGCCGGGACAGGTTTTGCAACTAATGAAAAACTGTTTTTT,TRBV19,TRBD1,NA,TRBJ1-4
CASSQDPEQTGYNSPLHF,TGTGCCAGCAGCCAAGATCCGGAGCAGACGGGCTATAATTCACCCCTCCACTTT,TRBV4-2,NA,once,TRBJ1-6
CASSVAGGVGGYTF,TGTGCCAGCAGTGTTGCAGGGGGAGTCGGCGGCTACACCTTC,TRBV6-4,TRBD1,NA,TRBJ1-2
CASSQQGGVSPLHF,TGTGCCAGCAGCCAACAGGGAGGGGTTTCACCCCTCCACTTT,TRBV5-8,NA,NA,TRBJ1-6
CASSYWDRSPGTQYF,TGTGCCAGCAGTTACTGGGACAGATCCCCGGGGACCCAGTACTTC,TRBV6-5,TRBD1,NA,TRBJ2-5
CASSFDRGRSSPLHF,TGTGCCAGCAGTTTTGACAGGGGGCGGAGTTCACCCCTCCACTTT,TRBV6-5,TRBD1,NA,TRBJ1-6
CASSPDRSYYGYTF,TGTGCCAGCAGCCCGGACAGGAGCTACTATGGCTACACCTTC,TRBV5-1,TRBD1,NA,TRBJ1-2
CASSTWDRNTEAFF,TGTGCCAGCTCAACCTGGGACAGGAACACTGAAGCTTTCTTT,TRBV18,TRBD1,NA,TRBJ1-1
CASSPWEVDTIYF,TGTGCCAGCAGCCCCTGGGAGGTAGACACCATATATTTT,TRBV3-1/TRBV3-2,NA,NA,TRBJ1-3
CASSPTGVSYEQYF,TGTGCCAGCAGCCCTACGGGGGTCTCCTACGAGCAGTACTTC,TRBV9,NA,many,TRBJ2-7
CASSFTGPGNTIYF,TGTGCCAGCAGTTTTACAGGGCCTGGAAACACCATATATTTT,TRBV27,NA,NA,TRBJ1-3
CASSVEVGRGGRNEQFF,TGTGCCAGCAGCGTAGAAGTCGGGCGGGGGGGAAGGAATGAGCAGTTCTTC,TRBV9,TRBD2,NA,TRBJ2-1
CASSVDDRGGQSPLHF,TGTGCCAGCAGCGTAGACGACAGGGGAGGACAGTCACCCCTCCACTTT,TRBV9,TRBD1,NA,TRBJ1-6
CASSQTTSGGAGELFF,TGTGCCAGCAGCCAAACTACTAGCGGGGGGGCCGGGGAGCTGTTTTTT,TRBV4-2,TRBD2,NA,TRBJ2-2
CASSESGTTEETQYF,TGCGCCAGCAGTGAGAGTGGTACTACGGAAGAGACCCAGTACTTC,TRBV10-1,NA,few,TRBJ2-5
CASSPGQAHYEQYF,TGTGCCAGCTCACCGGGACAGGCCCACTACGAGCAGTACTTC,TRBV18,TRBD1,NA,TRBJ2-7
CASSASTGFDEQFF,TGCGCCAGCAGCGCGTCCACAGGGTTCGATGAGCAGTTCTTC,TRBV5-1,NA,NA,TRBJ2-1
CASSSGTPNEQFF,TGTGCCAGCAGCTCAGGGACTCCAAATGAGCAGTTCTTC,TRBV7-9,NA,NA,TRBJ2-1
CASSVGVSGNTGELFF,TGTGCCAGCAGCGTAGGAGTCAGCGGGAACACCGGGGAGCTGTTTTTT,TRBV9,NA,NA,TRBJ2-2
CASSLKSGGLNTEAFF,TGTGCCAGCAGCTTAAAATCCGGAGGCTTGAACACTGAAGCTTTCTTT,TRBV7-3,NA,NA,TRBJ1-1
CASSLLRGINQPQHF,TGTGCCAGCAGCTTACTTAGGGGTATAAACCAGCCCCAGCATTTT,TRBV7-2,NA,NA,TRBJ1-5
CATSRGAPGGETQYF,TGTGCCACCAGCAGAGGGGCCCCGGGAGGGGAGACCCAGTACTTC,TRBV15,TRBD2,NA,TRBJ2-5
CASSYSGGDNSPLHF,TGTGCCAGCAGTTACTCGGGAGGAGACAATTCACCCCTCCACTTT,TRBV6-5,NA,NA,TRBJ1-6
CASSFRDSKNSYNEQFF,TGCGCCAGCAGCTTTCGGGACTCTAAAAACTCCTACAATGAGCAGTTCTTC,TRBV4-1,NA,NA,TRBJ2-1
CASSLNRDTYEQYF,TGTGCCAGCAGCTTAAACCGGGACACCTACGAGCAGTACTTC,TRBV7-8,NA,NA,TRBJ2-7
CASSSRTGVNYGYTF,TGTGCCAGCAGTTCCAGGACAGGGGTGAACTATGGCTACACCTTC,TRBV27,TRBD1,NA,TRBJ1-2